What follows are 28 T cell receptor beta chains derived from one specimen sequenced in a study of technical replicates of blood from a few donors (dated by TCRdb to 2016 to 2017). The receptor library was made with the immunoSEQ multiplex PCR assay. TCRdb carries this immuneACCESS record with in-frame sequences only. Its versions omit some clonotypes, under half of them owing to an unresolved V gene in the studies checked, with the rest unexplained. The sample table shows about 56,000 clones, and around 95% are seen once. The ten largest clones represent roughly 4.2% of the sample. Sequencing input: PBMCs. The source is a human donor in good health. Some clones in this sample may be carry-over from other donors' samples.

J is TRBJ2-1 and V is TRBV10-1, with TRBD2 as a possible D gene (6 bases). This CDR3 region has 12 residues. Between the trimmed V and J ends, which lost 6 bases and 12 bases, there was a span of 15 bases. Germline values: CDR1 WNHNN, CDR2 SYGVQD (reference sequence). In DNA, the CDR3 is TGCGCCAGCAGAAAACCCCAGGGAGGGCAGTTCTTC. Protein sequence: CASRKPQGGQFF.

This chain connects TRBV29-1 to TRBJ2-3; 9 bases align to TRBD2. CDR1 and CDR2 (germline): SQVTM, ANQGSEA. There are 14 residues in the CDR3. Trimming removed 6 bases from V and 3 bases from J; junction bases left unmatched: 7. The DNA of the CDR3 is TGCAGCGTGCCGACTAGCGGATCAACAGATACGCAGTATTTT. Encoded protein: CSVPTSGSTDTQYF.

The rearrangement joins TRBV6-6 to TRBJ2-2; TRBD1 agrees at 8 bases. The V and J ends lost 2 bases and 10 bases, in that order; junction bases with no gene match: 9. Germline V CDR1 and CDR2: MNHNY, SVGAGI (reference sequence). This CDR3 has 15 residues. CDR3 sequence (DNA): TGTGCCAGCAGTTACACAGAAAGACAGGGGCTGGAGCTGTTTTTT. This codes for CASSYTERQGLELFF.

The J gene is TRBJ2-5, the V gene TRBV7-6, with 8 bases fitting TRBD1. Germline values: CDR1 SGHVS, CDR2 FNYEAQ. With 3 bases clipped from V and 5 bases from J, the junction kept 11 bases outside the gene matches. There are 16 residues in the CDR3. The CDR3 region is CASSFRAGGVGETQYF. CDR3 in DNA: TGTGCCAGCAGCTTTAGGGCAGGGGGCGTCGGGGAGACCCAGTACTTC.

The chain couples TRBV10-3 to TRBJ1-1, with 10 bases that match TRBD1. CDR1 and CDR2 (germline): ENHRY, SYGVKD. The junction had 4 bases not matched to a gene; V was cut back by 7 bases and J by 5 bases. This CDR3 contains 13 residues. The CDR3 sequence: CAITLDRGTEAFF. CDR3 bases: TGTGCCATCACCCTGGACAGGGGGACTGAAGCTTTCTTT.

The chain employs TRBV13 and TRBJ2-1, with 8 bases identical to TRBD2. This CDR3 comprises 15 residues. The junction had 9 bases not matched to a gene; V was cut back by 6 bases and J by 5 bases. CDR1 PRHDT and CDR2 FYEKMQ come from the germline V gene (reference sequence). The CDR3 sequence is CASRSIAGSHNEQFF. The DNA of the CDR3 is TGTGCCAGCAGATCTATAGCGGGGTCCCACAATGAGCAGTTCTTC.

The chain joins TRBV5-1 to TRBJ2-3; TRBD2 matches at 10 bases. The germline gives CDR1 SGHRS, CDR2 YFSETQ. The CDR3 runs 17 residues. The V and J ends lost 2 bases and 4 bases, in that order; junction bases with no gene match: 10. The CDR3 DNA reads TGCGCCAGCAGCTTTCAGCGGGGGGGCTCCGGTTCAGATACGCAGTATTTT. Translated, it gives CASSFQRGGSGSDTQYF.

The chain carries TRBV10-3 and TRBJ2-7; TRBD1 aligns across 10 bases. Germline V gene lookup returns CDR1 ENHRY and CDR2 SYGVKD. The CDR3 runs to 16 residues. J gave up 3 bases and V 0 bases, and 5 bases lay outside the gene matches. CDR3 protein: CAISESGTGVFYEQYF. CDR3 in DNA: TGTGCCATCAGTGAGTCCGGGACAGGGGTGTTCTACGAGCAGTACTTC.

The V and J genes are TRBV7-2 and TRBJ2-3; the match to TRBD2 covers 9 bases. With 4 bases clipped from V and 2 bases from J, the junction kept 4 bases outside the gene matches. This CDR3 spans 15 amino acids. From germline, CDR1 is SGHTA and CDR2 FQGNSA. Here the CDR3 DNA reads TGTGCCAGCAGCTACCTAGCGGGGACCACAGATACGCAGTATTTT. Encoded protein: CASSYLAGTTDTQYF.

The V gene is TRBV7-3, the J gene TRBJ2-2; 9 nucleotides align to TRBD2. In germline, CDR1 is SGHTA, CDR2 FQGTGA. V lost 2 bases, J lost 0 bases, and 4 bases stayed unmatched. There are 17 residues in the CDR3. The CDR3 nucleotides are TGTGCCAGCAGCTTAGAGGCGGGAGGGGCGAACACCGGGGAGCTGTTTTTT. Its translation: CASSLEAGGANTGELFF.

V gene TRBV19 combines with J gene TRBJ2-1; D might be TRBD1 (6 bases). Trimming cost V 3 bases and J 2 bases, with 14 bases left between them. In germline, CDR1 is LNHDA, CDR2 SQIVND (reference sequence). The CDR3 has 16 amino acids. The CDR3 DNA is TGTGCCAGTAGTATCCAGCCAGGGGAACCCTACAATGAGCAGTTCTTC. Translated, it gives CASSIQPGEPYNEQFF.

CDR3: CASSQDSAGSAETQYF. DNA for the CDR3: TGCGCCAGCAGCCAAGATTCGGCGGGTTCGGCGGAGACCCAGTACTTC. The genes are TRBV4-3 and TRBJ2-5; D might be TRBD2 (5 bases). Germline V gene lookup returns CDR1 LGHNA and CDR2 YSLEER. V was cut by 0 bases and J by 5 bases, with 16 bases left in between. This CDR3 spans 16 amino acids.

The V and J genes are TRBV10-1 and TRBJ2-7; 11 nucleotides agree with TRBD2. The CDR3 contains 15 residues. Germline V gives CDR1 WNHNN, CDR2 SYGVQD (reference sequence). V gave up 8 bases and J gave up 3 bases; unmatched junction bases: 9. CDR3 residues: CASHVSGGAIYEQYF. The CDR3 DNA is TGCGCCAGCCATGTTAGCGGGGGGGCCATCTACGAGCAGTACTTC.

The chain uses TRBV6-1 and TRBJ2-1, with TRBD2 matching over 7 bases. Germline trimming cut 4 bases from V and 8 bases from J; bases unmatched to any gene: 11. The length of the CDR3 is 15 residues. The germline V gene has CDR1 MNHNS and CDR2 SASEGT. This CDR3 is CASSAVGGSIHEQFF. In nucleotides, the CDR3 is TGTGCCAGCAGTGCCGTCGGGGGGTCTATCCATGAGCAGTTCTTC.

The chain has TRBV30 and TRBJ1-2, with no clear D. The ends were cut back, 0 bases at V and 8 bases at J, with 7 bases in the middle. CDR1 GTSNPN and CDR2 SVGIG come from the germline V gene (reference sequence). The CDR3 is made up of 11 amino acids. CDR3 bases: TGTGCCTGGAGTGTACAGTTCGGCTACACCTTC. Amino acids: CAWSVQFGYTF. Combining the CDR3 with reference TRBV30 and TRBJ1-2 gives the whole variable domain SQTIHQWPATLVQPVGSPLSLECTVEGTSNPNLYWYRQAAGRGLQLLFYSVGIGQISSEVPQNLSASRPQDRQFILSSKKLLLSDSGFYLCAWSVQFGYTFGSGTRLTVV.

The chain uses TRBV27 and TRBJ1-2; unclear D gene. With 4 bases removed from V and 1 base from J, the gap between germline ends came to 7 bases. In germline, CDR1 is MNHEY, CDR2 SMNVEV (reference sequence). The CDR3 has 13 amino acids. The CDR3 nucleotides read TGTGCCAGCAGTTCGAGGAGTAACTATGGCTACACCTTC. Translated: CASSSRSNYGYTF.

This clone has only one observation. The V and J genes are TRBV27 and TRBJ2-1; 12 bases match TRBD2. The CDR3 contains 16 residues. V lost 4 bases and J lost 7; bases outside the gene matches: 8. Germline V gene lookup returns CDR1 MNHEY and CDR2 SMNVEV (reference sequence). The CDR3 loop reads CASSSGLAGPGNEQFF. The CDR3, as DNA: TGTGCCAGCAGTTCCGGACTAGCGGGGCCTGGGAATGAGCAGTTCTTC.

V usage is TRBV4-2 and J usage is TRBJ2-5, with D tentatively TRBD2 (6 bases). This CDR3 region has 15 residues. Trimming pared 4 bases from V and 5 bases from J, leaving 17 bases between. Germline V gene sequence: CDR1 LGHNA, CDR2 YNFKEQ. CDR3 loop: CASSPSPTRGETQYF. The CDR3 coding sequence is TGTGCCAGCAGCCCCAGCCCCACACGGGGGGAGACCCAGTACTTC.

The V call is TRBV4-3, the J call TRBJ1-2; D is undetermined. The germline gives CDR1 LGHNA, CDR2 YSLEER. V was cut by 0 bases and J by 5 bases, with 10 bases left in between. This CDR3 region has 14 residues. The CDR3 DNA follows: TGCGCCAGCAGCCAAGATGTCCGGGAATATGGCTACACCTTC. Its protein is CASSQDVREYGYTF.

This clone has just one count. The chain is built from TRBV2 and TRBJ2-5; 14 bases align to TRBD2. In germline, CDR1 is SNHLY, CDR2 FYNNEI. V lost 3 bases and J lost 9; bases outside the gene matches: 3. CDR3 size: 14 residues. The chain's CDR3 is CASSETSGRGAQYF. CDR3 nucleotides: TGTGCCAGCAGTGAGACTAGCGGGAGGGGGGCCCAGTACTTC.

This CDR3 reads CASSSGGRGPYNEQFF. CDR3 nucleotide sequence: TGTGCCAGCAGCTCCGGCGGTCGAGGGCCCTACAATGAGCAGTTCTTC. The chain links TRBV5-6 to TRBJ2-1; possibly TRBD2 for D (5 bases). The CDR3 extends over 16 amino acids. Trimming removed 3 bases at V and 2 bases at J, with 15 bases between. The V gene's germline CDR1 is SGHDT and CDR2 YYEEEE.

The J gene is TRBJ2-3, the V gene TRBV5-1; 13 bases match TRBD2. Germline trimming cut 3 bases from V and 6 bases from J; bases unmatched to any gene: 10. The CDR3 has 17 amino acids. Germline V CDR1 and CDR2: SGHRS, YFSETQ. The CDR3 DNA reads TGCGCCAGCAGCTCCACACTAGCGGGGGGGCCATGGGATACGCAGTATTTT. It encodes CASSSTLAGGPWDTQYF.

In this sample, this clone turned up once. CDR3 loop: CASSYTSRANYGYTF. As DNA, the CDR3 is TGTGCCAGCAGTTACACTTCCCGAGCTAACTATGGCTACACCTTC. The chain carries TRBV6-5 and TRBJ1-2; no clear D gene. V lost 2 bases, J lost 0 bases, and 10 bases lay in between. The CDR3 sequence is 15 residues long. Germline CDR1 is MNHEY and CDR2 is SVGAGI.

This clone showed up just a few times. The CDR3 is CASSLVRGSAEAFF. In DNA, the CDR3 is TGTGCCAGCAGCTTGGTCAGGGGGTCCGCTGAAGCTTTCTTT. V is TRBV5-6 and J is TRBJ1-1, with 7 bases that match TRBD1. Looked up from germline, CDR1 is SGHDT and CDR2 is YYEEEE. The CDR3 extends over 14 amino acids. V lost 0 bases to trimming and J lost 6 bases; unmatched junction nucleotides: 5.

J is TRBJ2-1 and V is TRBV7-2; 10 bases match TRBD1. The CDR3 totals 16 residues. Germline V gives CDR1 SGHTA, CDR2 FQGNSA. J gave up 7 bases and V 0 bases, and 6 bases lay outside the gene matches. CDR3 sequence: CASSLARTGGSNEQFF. For the CDR3, the DNA is TGTGCCAGCAGCTTAGCTAGGACAGGGGGTAGTAATGAGCAGTTCTTC.

The chain links TRBV6-1 to TRBJ2-1; D gene uncertain. Trimming pared 5 bases from V and 5 bases from J, leaving 16 bases between. Germline CDR1 is MNHNS and CDR2 is SASEGT. The CDR3 has 15 amino acids. The CDR3 is CASSSDVIVNNEQFF. The CDR3 DNA follows: TGTGCCAGCAGTTCCGATGTAATAGTAAACAATGAGCAGTTCTTC.

This rearrangement joins TRBV2 to TRBJ2-7, with TRBD1 matching over 8 bases. The germline gives CDR1 SNHLY, CDR2 FYNNEI. The V and J ends lost 3 bases and 5 bases, in that order; junction bases with no gene match: 6. The CDR3 spans 14 residues. The CDR3: CASSEAGGVDEQYF. The CDR3, as DNA: TGTGCCAGCAGTGAGGCAGGGGGCGTGGACGAGCAGTACTTC.

This chain's CDR3 is CASSQTSGEETQYF. DNA for the CDR3: TGTGCCAGCAGTCAGACTAGCGGGGAAGAGACCCAGTACTTC. V usage is TRBV13 and J usage is TRBJ2-5; 11 bases are shared with TRBD2. The CDR3 is 14 amino acids. Germline CDR1 is PRHDT and CDR2 is FYEKMQ (reference sequence). Trimming at V came to 6 bases and at J to 3 bases, leaving 3 bases not matched to a gene.